This T cell receptor beta chain stems from a study of blood T cell repertoires in COVID-19. The wider study: Samples of COVID-19 (acute and convalescent) were obtained from the United States, Italy and Spain.

Data came from immunoSEQ multiplex PCR; TCRdb stores just in-frame clones and leaves some out. The table includes over 150,000 clones, approximately 88% detected once. Per the germline V gene, CDR1 is LNHDA and CDR2 is SQIVND (reference sequence). The CDR3 sequence is 16 residues long. With V trimmed by 6 bases and J by 7 bases, 10 bases remained unmatched. The sequence was obtained from a woman in her sixties or seventies with acute or convalescent COVID-19. The gene calls are TRBV19 and TRBJ1-5, with 12 bases fitting TRBD1. Sequenced input: peripheral blood. This chain's CDR3 is CASSVTGTGGLQPQHF. As DNA, the CDR3 is TGTGCCAGTAGCGTGACCGGGACAGGGGGCTTACAGCCCCAGCATTTT. The whole variable domain, remainder taken from reference TRBV19 and TRBJ1-5, is DGGITQSPKYLFRKEGQNVTLSCEQNLNHDAMYWYRQDPGQGLRLIYYSQIVNDFQKGDIAEGYSVSREKKESFPLTVTSAQKNPTAFYLCASSVTGTGGLQPQHFGDGTRLSIL.